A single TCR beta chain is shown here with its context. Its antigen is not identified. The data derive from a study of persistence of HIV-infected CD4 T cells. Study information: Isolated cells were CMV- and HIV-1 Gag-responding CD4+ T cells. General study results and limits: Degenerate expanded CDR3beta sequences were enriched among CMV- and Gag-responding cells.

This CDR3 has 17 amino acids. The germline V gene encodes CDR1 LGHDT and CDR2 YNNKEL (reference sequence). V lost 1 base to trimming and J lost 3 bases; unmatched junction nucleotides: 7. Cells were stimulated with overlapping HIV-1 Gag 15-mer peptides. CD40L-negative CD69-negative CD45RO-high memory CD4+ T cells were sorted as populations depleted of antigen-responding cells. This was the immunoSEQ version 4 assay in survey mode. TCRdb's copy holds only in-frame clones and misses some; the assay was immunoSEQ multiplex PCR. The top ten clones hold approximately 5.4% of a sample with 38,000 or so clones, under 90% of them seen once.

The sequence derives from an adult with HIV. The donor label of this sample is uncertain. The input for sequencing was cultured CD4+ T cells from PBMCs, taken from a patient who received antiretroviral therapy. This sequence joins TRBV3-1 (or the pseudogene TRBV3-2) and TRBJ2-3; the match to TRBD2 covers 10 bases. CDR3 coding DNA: TGTGCCAGCAGCCAAGGCTGGATTAGCGGGGGGACAGATACGCAGTATTTT. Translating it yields CASSQGWISGGTDTQYF.